The 22 T cell receptor beta chains reported below all come from one sample, sequenced in a study of blood T cell repertoires in COVID-19. This table comes from immunoSEQ multiplex PCR, and its TCRdb copy is limited to in-frame clones, with some not included. The table lists 400,000 to 450,000 clones, approximately 90% of them singletons, with roughly 1.4% in the top ten. Source material: peripheral blood. These receptors all stem from a young woman with active or convalescent COVID-19.

This clone was seen more than once but under ten times. The chain recombines TRBV4-2 with TRBJ2-6; D is possibly TRBD1 (6 bases). This CDR3 spans 16 amino acids. V gave up 0 bases and J gave up 2 bases, with 8 bases separating them. From germline, CDR1 is LGHNA and CDR2 YNFKEQ. CDR3 coding DNA: TGTGCCAGCAGCCAAGATCAGGGGACTGGGGCCAACGTCCTGACTTTC. It encodes CASSQDQGTGANVLTF.

This chain links TRBV2 with TRBJ1-3; 8 bases are shared with TRBD1. J lost 4 bases, V lost 6 bases, and 17 bases had no gene match. Germline CDR1 and CDR2: SNHLY and FYNNEI. This CDR3 contains 18 residues. CDR3 residues: CASSPHGSGQGSGNTIYF. The CDR3 DNA is TGTGCCAGCAGCCCGCACGGCTCTGGACAGGGTTCCGGAAACACCATATATTTT. The variable domain in full, completed from reference TRBV2 and TRBJ1-3, reads EPEVTQTPSHQVTQMGQEVILRCVPISNHLYFYWYRQILGQKVEFLVSFYNNEISEKSEIFDDQFSVERPDGSNFTLKIRSTKLEDSAMYFCASSPHGSGQGSGNTIYFGEGSWLTVV.

V is TRBV4-2 and J is TRBJ1-4; D call uncertain. CDR3 length: 18 amino acids. The V gene lost 1 base and the J gene lost 0 bases, with 15 bases spanning the gap. The V gene's germline CDR1 is LGHNA and CDR2 YNFKEQ. DNA of the CDR3: TGTGCCAGCAGCCAAGCGGCAGGAACCGTTGCAACTAATGAAAAACTGTTTTTT. Encoded protein: CASSQAAGTVATNEKLFF.

J is TRBJ2-5 and V is TRBV7-6; possible D gene TRBD2, 5 bases. The CDR3 spans 15 residues. Germline assignment: CDR1 SGHVS and CDR2 FNYEAQ. Trimming removed 1 base at V and 2 bases at J, with 11 bases between. The CDR3 nucleotides read TGTGCCAGCAGCTTAGTAGCGACCCAACAAGAGACCCAGTACTTC. Protein product: CASSLVATQQETQYF.

V is TRBV5-8 and J is TRBJ1-4; no definite D call. Per germline, CDR1 SGHTS and CDR2 YDEGEE. Trimming stripped 0 bases from V and 6 bases from J, with 15 bases between. The CDR3 covers 16 residues. The CDR3 sequence is CASSLGLRSSDEKLFF. The CDR3 DNA is TGTGCCAGCAGCTTGGGACTACGTAGCTCGGATGAAAAACTGTTTTTT.

The chain is built from TRBV6-4 and TRBJ1-2; TRBD1 agrees at 8 bases. V shed 8 bases and J 5 bases; nucleotides not matched to a gene: 10. Germline CDR1 reads MRHNA; CDR2 reads SNTAGT. CDR3 length: 14 residues. Here the CDR3 reads CASGEDRVKYGYTF. For the CDR3, the DNA is TGTGCCAGCGGGGAGGACAGGGTAAAGTATGGCTACACCTTC.

This chain joins TRBV12-3 or TRBV12-4 and TRBJ1-2, with 7 bases aligning to TRBD1. After removal of 6 bases from V and 4 bases from J, the junction contained 2 bases not matched to a gene. The CDR3 totals 12 residues. The CDR3 coding sequence is TGTGCCAGCAGGGGACAGCTCTATGGCTACACCTTC. The encoded protein is CASRGQLYGYTF.

This chain uses TRBV6-5 with TRBJ2-7, with a weak D call TRBD1 (5 bases). Trimming pared 6 bases from V and 4 bases from J, leaving 13 bases between. This CDR3 is 13 amino acids long. Germline V gene data show CDR1 as MNHEY and CDR2 as SVGAGI. The CDR3 nucleotides read TGTGCCAGCAGCGACAGTATCGAATACGAGCAGTACTTC. This gives the protein CASSDSIEYEQYF.

This clone was counted once. This chain links TRBV30 with TRBJ1-2; no reliable D call. The CDR3 contains 11 residues. Germline CDR1 GTSNPN, CDR2 SVGIG (reference sequence). Trimming shortened V by 5 bases and J by 7 bases, and 11 bases separated the two germline ends. CDR3 amino acids: CAWVNLSGYTF. DNA for the CDR3: TGTGCCTGGGTAAATCTTAGTGGCTACACCTTC.

V gene TRBV24-1 combines with J gene TRBJ2-1, with 7 bases lining up with TRBD2. CDR3 size: 16 residues. The germline CDR1 and CDR2 sequences are KGHDR and SFDVKD. V gave up 4 bases and J gave up 0 bases; unmatched junction bases: 5. The CDR3 DNA reads TGTGCCACCAGTGAGGGAGGGCTAAGCTCCTACAATGAGCAGTTCTTC. This sequence encodes CATSEGGLSSYNEQFF.

The rearrangement joins TRBV5-5 to TRBJ1-1; 9 bases match TRBD1. CDR3 size: 16 residues. Looked up from germline, CDR1 is SGHKS and CDR2 is YYEKEE (reference sequence). V shed 1 base, J shed 5 bases, and the junction held 9 bases outside the gene matches. The CDR3 sequence is CASSLSGGTGTTEAFF. In DNA form, the CDR3 reads TGTGCCAGCAGCTTGTCAGGCGGGACAGGGACAACTGAAGCTTTCTTT.

The rearrangement uses TRBV5-1 and TRBJ1-2; 9 nucleotides align to TRBD1. Germline V gene data show CDR1 as SGHRS and CDR2 as YFSETQ. CDR3 size: 15 residues. V trimming: 4 bases; J trimming: 4 bases; junction bases outside the gene matches: 8. This CDR3 reads CASSGTGQGAYGYTF. The CDR3 bases are TGCGCCAGCAGCGGAACGGGACAGGGAGCCTATGGCTACACCTTC.

In its sample, this clone was seen once. In DNA form, the CDR3 reads TGTGCCAGCAGCCTAGCGGAAGGTTCCTACAATGAGCAGTTCTTC. Residues: CASSLAEGSYNEQFF. The chain is built from TRBV5-4 and TRBJ2-1; 7 nucleotides line up with TRBD2. Trimming at V came to 4 bases and at J to 1 base, leaving 5 bases not matched to a gene. The CDR3 is 15 amino acids. Looked up from germline, CDR1 is SGHNT and CDR2 is YYREEE (reference sequence).

This clone occurred once. The rearrangement joins TRBV5-6 to TRBJ1-1, with D possibly matching TRBD1 (6 bases). The CDR3 is made up of 14 amino acids. CDR1 and CDR2 (germline): SGHDT, YYEEEE. Trimming removed 4 bases at V and 1 base at J, with 11 bases between. The CDR3 protein is CASSQVDRNTEAFF. The CDR3 coding sequence is TGTGCCAGCAGCCAAGTGGACAGGAACACTGAAGCTTTCTTT.

The chain is built from TRBV28 and TRBJ2-2, with 10 bases identical to TRBD2. This CDR3 region has 15 residues. V trimming: 6 bases; J trimming: 5 bases; junction bases outside the gene matches: 6. Germline assignment: CDR1 MDHEN and CDR2 SYDVKM. The CDR3 is CASRPSGGETGELFF. The CDR3 DNA sequence: TGTGCCAGCAGACCTAGCGGGGGAGAGACCGGGGAGCTGTTTTTT.

Comments on this clone: The same CDR3 also results from other DNA sequences found in this sample. The CDR3 DNA sequence: TGCAGCGTCGGACAAAACTATGGCTACACCTTC. Translating gives CSVGQNYGYTF. The chain has TRBV29-1 and TRBJ1-2; the D gene is possibly TRBD1 (5 bases). Trimming shortened V by 6 bases and J by 2 bases, and 7 bases separated the two germline ends. Germline-derived CDR1 and CDR2 are SQVTM and ANQGSEA. The CDR3 contains 11 residues.

The chain is built from TRBV19 and TRBJ2-7, with 10 bases that match TRBD2. There are 14 residues in the CDR3. Germline loops: CDR1 LNHDA, CDR2 SQIVND (reference sequence). V trimming: 7 bases; J trimming: 6 bases; junction bases outside the gene matches: 9. The DNA for the CDR3 is TGTGCCAGTACCCTAGCGGGAGCTGCCTCCGAGCAGTACTTC. Translation gives CASTLAGAASEQYF.

The chain carries TRBV27 and TRBJ2-3; D might be TRBD1 (5 bases). Germline CDR1 MNHEY, CDR2 SMNVEV (reference sequence). Between the trimmed V and J ends, which lost 4 bases and 6 bases, there was a span of 11 bases. This CDR3 has 13 amino acids. CDR3 nucleotides: TGTGCCAGCAGTTCCGGACATTGGGATACGCAGTATTTT. Encoded protein: CASSSGHWDTQYF.

The chain couples TRBV11-3 to TRBJ2-3; D perhaps matches TRBD2 (7 bases). This CDR3 comprises 17 residues. Trimming pared 5 bases from V and 1 base from J, leaving 19 bases between. CDR1 SGHNT and CDR2 YENEEA come from the germline V gene. For the CDR3, the DNA is TGTGCCAGCAGCGGAGATCCCTCGGGGGGCGGCACAGATACGCAGTATTTT. This sequence encodes CASSGDPSGGGTDTQYF. Complete variable domain (other parts from reference TRBV11-3 and TRBJ2-3): EAGVVQSPRYKIIEKKQPVAFWCNPISGHNTLYWYLQNLGQGPELLIRYENEEAVDDSQLPKDRFSAERLKGVDSTLKIQPAELGDSAVYLCASSGDPSGGGTDTQYFGPGTRLTVL.

The CDR3 nucleotides read TGTGCCAGCAGCTTAGCGCCGCAGGGGGCTTATTCACCCCTCCACTTT. It codes for CASSLAPQGAYSPLHF. V and J are TRBV11-1 and TRBJ1-6; TRBD1 matches 8 bases. From germline, CDR1 is SGHAT and CDR2 FQDESV (reference sequence). The trim removed 0 bases at V and 8 bases at J, leaving 6 bases unmatched. The CDR3 length is 16 residues. Variable domain in full (rest from reference TRBV11-1 and TRBJ1-6): EAEVAQSPRYKITEKSQAVAFWCDPISGHATLYWYRQILGQGPELLVQFQDESVVDDSQLPKDRFSAERLKGVDSTLKIQPAELGDSAMYLCASSLAPQGAYSPLHFGNGTRLTVT.

This chain uses TRBV24-1 with TRBJ1-3; no firm D call. The germline CDR1 and CDR2 sequences are KGHDR and SFDVKD. This CDR3 has 18 amino acids. V was pared by 7 bases and J by 4 bases, with 25 bases between. The CDR3 sequence is CATSLDPGPLRRGNTIYF. For the CDR3, the DNA is TGTGCCACCAGCCTCGATCCGGGTCCCCTCAGGAGGGGAAACACCATATATTTT.

The chain uses TRBV30 and TRBJ1-5; D ambiguous. Trimming removed 0 bases at V and 4 bases at J, with 4 bases between. The germline V gene has CDR1 GTSNPN and CDR2 SVGIG (reference sequence). The CDR3 loop spans 12 amino acids. This chain's CDR3 is CAWSVTNQPQHF. DNA of the CDR3: TGTGCCTGGAGTGTTACTAATCAGCCCCAGCATTTT.